The entry below gives a single T cell receptor beta chain sequence along with its context. The data were obtained in a study of cytomegalovirus exposure and HLA in healthy donors. PCR involved 60 Vbeta and 13 Jbeta primers. Method: immunoSEQ multiplex PCR; TCRdb's copy keeps in-frame clones and lacks some. The sample includes roughly 120,000 clones, 79% of them seen just once. There were likely unrecorded immune exposures, though donors were nominally healthy when sampled. This clonotype was obtained from a woman aged 18-29 years in good health and CMV-seropositive. Sequencing was done on a sample of PBMCs.

CDR3 bases: TGTGCCAGCAGTGAAGCGGACCTGGGACTAGCGGGGAACAATGAGCAGTTCTTC. This gives the protein CASSEADLGLAGNNEQFF. The rearrangement uses TRBV2 and TRBJ2-1, with 13 nucleotides matching TRBD2. V gave up 0 bases and J gave up 5 bases; unmatched junction bases: 7. This CDR3 contains 18 residues. The germline CDR1 and CDR2 sequences are SNHLY and FYNNEI.